Presented here are 32 T cell receptor beta chains from one specimen sequenced in a study of cytomegalovirus exposure and HLA in healthy donors. The PCR contained 60 Vbeta and 13 Jbeta primers. Assay used: immunoSEQ multiplex PCR; TCRdb lists only in-frame clones, some missing. The table includes around 160,000 clones, approximately 75% detected once. The sequencing sample was made of PBMCs. Receptors originate from a man aged 50-60 years in good health and CMV-seropositive.

The chain recombines TRBV5-4 with TRBJ2-5; TRBD1 is a possible D gene (6 bases). Trimming pared 0 bases from V and 4 bases from J, leaving 10 bases between. CDR3 length: 14 residues. CDR1 SGHNT and CDR2 YYREEE come from the germline V gene (reference sequence). The CDR3 DNA is TGTGCCAGCAGCTTGGACAGGGCCGGAGAGACCCAGTACTTC. This translates into CASSLDRAGETQYF.

The chain couples TRBV11-2 to TRBJ2-1; D is perhaps TRBD2 (6 bases). The CDR3 is 15 residues long. Trimming cost V 5 bases and J 4 bases, with 15 bases left between them. The germline gives CDR1 SGHAT, CDR2 FQNNGV. The CDR3 coding sequence is TGTGCCAGCAGCCCCACCCGGGACTTTTACAATGAGCAGTTCTTC. It is translated as CASSPTRDFYNEQFF. Looking up the rest from reference TRBV11-2 and TRBJ2-1 gives the full variable domain: EAGVAQSPRYKIIEKRQSVAFWCNPISGHATLYWYQQILGQGPKLLIQFQNNGVVDDSQLPKDRFSAERLKGVDSTLKIQPAKLEDSAVYLCASSPTRDFYNEQFFGPGTRLTVL.

V usage is TRBV5-4 and J usage is TRBJ1-4, with D possibly being TRBD1 (5 bases). The CDR3 loop spans 15 amino acids. Germline V lookup: CDR1 SGHNT, CDR2 YYREEE (reference sequence). V lost 3 bases and J 8 bases, leaving 17 bases between the germline ends. CDR3 sequence reads: CASSYSLREGEKLFF. The CDR3 DNA reads TGTGCCAGCAGCTACTCACTCCGGGAGGGGGAAAAACTGTTTTTT.

The rearrangement links TRBV7-9 to TRBJ2-5, with a possible D match to TRBD1 (6 bases). The J call is in doubt because the DNA end fits TRBJ2-7 better. Germline assignment: CDR1 SEHNR and CDR2 FQNEAQ (reference sequence). The CDR3 is 14 amino acids. The CDR3 sequence is CASSQSMDSSEQYF. For the CDR3, the DNA is TGTGCCAGCAGCCAAAGTATGGACAGTTCCGAGCAGTACTTC.

The rearrangement uses TRBV4-3 and TRBJ1-2; TRBD1 might be the D (6 bases). Trimming took 1 base from V and 0 from J, leaving 6 bases between them. The CDR3 extends over 14 amino acids. Germline values: CDR1 LGHNA, CDR2 YSLEER. CDR3 loop: CASSQGQANYGYTF. CDR3 in DNA: TGCGCCAGCAGCCAAGGACAGGCTAACTATGGCTACACCTTC.

This chain links TRBV7-9 with TRBJ1-2, with D unclear. Trimming stripped 4 bases from V and 6 bases from J, with 12 bases between. From germline, CDR1 is SEHNR and CDR2 FQNEAQ (reference sequence). The CDR3 is 13 residues long. In nucleotides, the CDR3 is TGTGCCAGCAGCTGGGGAGTGGAGGATGGCTACACCTTC. Amino acids: CASSWGVEDGYTF.

This chain joins TRBV11-2 and TRBJ2-1; D might be TRBD2 (6 bases). CDR3 length: 13 residues. In germline, CDR1 is SGHAT, CDR2 FQNNGV. Trimming removed 4 bases from V and 6 bases from J, with 10 bases in between. The CDR3 DNA reads TGTGCCAGCAGCTACCGGGACTCCAATGAGCAGTTCTTC. Translated, it gives CASSYRDSNEQFF.

This chain links TRBV10-3 with TRBJ1-5; weak D call: TRBD1 (5 bases). V was shortened by 2 bases and J by 5 bases, with 10 bases between the two germline ends. CDR3 length equals 14 residues. Germline loops: CDR1 ENHRY, CDR2 SYGVKD. The CDR3 is CAISEVGEYQPQHF. The CDR3 DNA sequence: TGTGCCATCAGTGAGGTAGGGGAATATCAGCCCCAGCATTTT.

The CDR3, as DNA: TGTGCCAGCAGTTCCGGGTGGAATATCATGAACACTGAAGCTTTCTTT. Translated, it gives CASSSGWNIMNTEAFF. J is TRBJ1-1 and V is TRBV27; D call uncertain. The CDR3 sequence is 16 residues long. The V end was cut by 4 bases, the J end by 0 bases, with 15 bases between. Germline V gives CDR1 MNHEY, CDR2 SMNVEV (reference sequence).

V usage is TRBV18 and J usage is TRBJ1-2; D gene uncertain. This CDR3 is 12 amino acids long. V dropped 4 bases and J dropped 5 bases, with 8 bases sitting between them. In germline, CDR1 is KGHSH, CDR2 LQKENI. The CDR3 region is CASSQSSYGYTF. Written as DNA, the CDR3 is TGTGCCAGCTCACAATCCAGTTATGGCTACACCTTC.

A few counts support this clone. This sequence joins TRBV7-9 and TRBJ2-5; tentative D call: TRBD2 (6 bases). CDR3 length: 15 amino acids. The germline gives CDR1 SEHNR, CDR2 FQNEAQ (reference sequence). V was pared by 1 base and J by 5 bases, with 14 bases between. The CDR3 is CASSLGGDWGETQYF. The DNA for the CDR3 is TGTGCCAGCAGCTTAGGAGGGGACTGGGGGGAGACCCAGTACTTC. Variable domain in full (rest from reference TRBV7-9 and TRBJ2-5): DTGVSQNPRHKITKRGQNVTFRCDPISEHNRLYWYRQTLGQGPEFLTYFQNEAQLEKSRLLSDRFSAERPKGSFSTLEIQRTEQGDSAMYLCASSLGGDWGETQYFGPGTRLLVL.

The chain has TRBV10-2 and TRBJ2-1; 11 bases agree with TRBD2. From germline, CDR1 is WSHSY and CDR2 SAAADI. CDR3 length: 17 amino acids. The V gene end was trimmed by 4 bases and the J gene end by 4 bases; junction bases not matched to a gene: 9. The CDR3 reads CASSAHLLAGVYNEQFF. CDR3 nucleotides: TGCGCCAGCAGTGCTCACTTACTAGCGGGGGTATACAATGAGCAGTTCTTC.

This chain uses TRBV15 with TRBJ1-1; TRBD1 is a possible D gene (5 bases). This CDR3 is built from 15 residues. V shed 0 bases and J shed 4 bases, with 12 bases lying between them. Per the germline V gene, CDR1 is LNHNV and CDR2 is YYDKDF (reference sequence). This chain's CDR3 is CATSRDGGLFTEAFF. The CDR3 DNA reads as TGTGCCACCAGCAGAGACGGGGGGTTGTTCACTGAAGCTTTCTTT.

V gene TRBV5-1 combines with J gene TRBJ1-3, with a weak D call TRBD1 (6 bases). CDR3 length: 15 residues. Between the trimmed V and J ends, which lost 0 bases and 0 bases, there was a span of 7 bases. The V gene's germline CDR1 is SGHRS and CDR2 YFSETQ. CDR3 sequence reads: CASSLGGGSGNTIYF. The CDR3 DNA reads as TGCGCCAGCAGCTTGGGAGGGGGCTCTGGAAACACCATATATTTT.

The V and J genes are TRBV4-1 and TRBJ2-3, with D possibly TRBD1 on 5 matching bases. This CDR3 has 16 amino acids. Germline assignment: CDR1 MGHRA and CDR2 YSYEKL. Trimming shortened V by 0 bases and J by 4 bases, and 14 bases separated the two germline ends. The DNA of the CDR3 is TGCGCCAGCAGCCAAGAGTTGAGTCAGGGTGCAGATACGCAGTATTTT. Its translation: CASSQELSQGADTQYF.

The chain has TRBV19 and TRBJ1-1; no firm D call. Germline V gene data show CDR1 as LNHDA and CDR2 as SQIVND (reference sequence). V was trimmed by 3 bases and J by 5 bases, leaving 13 bases between them. The length of the CDR3 is 14 residues. As DNA, the CDR3 is TGTGCCAGTAGTATGGAACACCGGGGAACTGAAGCTTTCTTT. This gives the protein CASSMEHRGTEAFF.

This clone was counted only a few times. The rearrangement uses TRBV19 and TRBJ2-5, with TRBD2 as a possible D gene (6 bases). From germline, CDR1 is LNHDA and CDR2 SQIVND (reference sequence). The CDR3 spans 13 residues. V lost 1 base to trimming and J lost 3 bases, with 6 bases between them. The CDR3 DNA reads TGTGCCAGTAGTATAGCTAGCGAAGAGACCCAGTACTTC. Residues: CASSIASEETQYF.

V is TRBV19 and J is TRBJ1-3; D call uncertain. The length of the CDR3 is 16 residues. The V gene lost 1 base and the J gene lost 4 bases, with 14 bases spanning the gap. CDR1 is LNHDA and CDR2 is SQIVND in the germline V gene (reference sequence). CDR3 region: CASSIAASTSGNTIYF. CDR3 in DNA: TGTGCCAGTAGTATAGCAGCGTCAACGTCCGGAAACACCATATATTTT.

This clone was seen just once. The chain carries TRBV6-1 and TRBJ2-7; D remains ambiguous. V lost 7 bases and J lost 0, with 7 bases in between. CDR1 and CDR2 from the germline V gene are MNHNS and SASEGT. CDR3 length: 12 residues. CDR3 bases: TGTGCCAGCAACTCTCTCTCCTACGAGCAGTACTTC. Encoded protein: CASNSLSYEQYF.

The table lists this clone with a few counts. The gene calls are TRBV4-3 and TRBJ2-7; unclear D gene. Germline V lookup: CDR1 LGHNA, CDR2 YSLEER. The CDR3 runs to 15 residues. Trimming removed 1 base at V and 3 bases at J, with 13 bases between. CDR3 nucleotides: TGCGCCAGCAGCCAAGGGTTGCAGGCAAACTACGAGCAGTACTTC. This translates into CASSQGLQANYEQYF.

The V gene is TRBV6-6, the J gene TRBJ2-2; a weak D match, TRBD2 (5 bases). Trimming took off 8 bases at V and 5 bases at J, with 15 bases between the two ends. The CDR3 is 14 residues long. Germline CDR1 reads MNHNY; CDR2 reads SVGAGI (reference sequence). As DNA, the CDR3 is TGTGCCAGCCACGCGGAGGAAGGAACCGGGGAGCTGTTTTTT. Its protein product is CASHAEEGTGELFF.

The chain has TRBV6-4 and TRBJ2-3, with D perhaps TRBD2 (6 bases). CDR1 is MRHNA and CDR2 is SNTAGT in the germline V gene. Trimming shortened V by 11 bases and J by 5 bases, and 20 bases separated the two germline ends. The CDR3 is made up of 14 amino acids. Written as DNA, the CDR3 is TGTGCCTGCCTGGACTACCTCAAGGTAGATACGCAGTATTTT. It is translated as CACLDYLKVDTQYF.

The chain links TRBV7-6 to TRBJ2-1; possibly TRBD2 for D (6 bases). Trimming took 1 base from V and 6 from J, leaving 10 bases between them. CDR1 SGHVS and CDR2 FNYEAQ come from the germline V gene. CDR3 length: 14 residues. This CDR3 is CASSLVGGVNEQFF. CDR3 coding DNA: TGTGCCAGCAGCTTAGTGGGGGGAGTCAATGAGCAGTTCTTC.

This clone was observed a few times. The V gene is TRBV18, the J gene TRBJ1-1, with a possible D match to TRBD1 (5 bases). Germline lookup yields CDR1 KGHSH and CDR2 LQKENI. Between the trimmed V and J ends, which lost 0 bases and 0 bases, there was a span of 17 bases. This CDR3 spans 18 amino acids. The CDR3 here is CASSPPWGQRSMNTEAFF. The CDR3, as DNA: TGTGCCAGCTCACCACCGTGGGGCCAAAGGTCCATGAACACTGAAGCTTTCTTT. The full variable domain, in which reference TRBV18 and TRBJ1-1 provide the parts outside the CDR3, is NAGVMQNPRHLVRRRGQEARLRCSPMKGHSHVYWYRQLPEEGLKFMVYLQKENIIDESGMPKERFSAEFPKEGPSILRIQQVVRGDSAAYFCASSPPWGQRSMNTEAFFGQGTRLTVV.

In its sample, this clone was seen a few times. This chain joins TRBV7-2 and TRBJ2-1; TRBD2 matches 9 bases. The CDR3 loop spans 17 amino acids. The germline CDR1 and CDR2 sequences are SGHTA and FQGNSA. V trimming: 5 bases; J trimming: 5 bases; junction bases outside the gene matches: 13. The CDR3: CASSLLSGGQVDNEQFF. The DNA for the CDR3 is TGTGCCAGCAGCCTTTTGAGCGGGGGGCAGGTAGACAATGAGCAGTTCTTC.

This chain connects TRBV5-1 to TRBJ2-1; 9 bases agree with TRBD1. Germline lookup yields CDR1 SGHRS and CDR2 YFSETQ. CDR3 length: 15 amino acids. V shed 8 bases and J 6 bases; nucleotides not matched to a gene: 12. The CDR3 reads CASADPGQGVNEQFF. The CDR3 nucleotides read TGCGCCAGTGCCGATCCGGGACAGGGTGTCAATGAGCAGTTCTTC.

The CDR3 nucleotides are TGTGCCAGCAGCGCCCCCCCGACAGTTGGAAACACCATATATTTT. Amino acid sequence: CASSAPPTVGNTIYF. The V gene is TRBV28, the J gene TRBJ1-3; TRBD1 is a possible D gene (5 bases). CDR3 size: 15 residues. Deletions cut 6 bases from V and 3 bases from J, with 15 bases between. Germline loops: CDR1 MDHEN, CDR2 SYDVKM. Supplemented by reference TRBV28 and TRBJ1-3, the full variable domain reads DVKVTQSSRYLVKRTGEKVFLECVQDMDHENMFWYRQDPGLGLRLIYFSYDVKMKEKGDIPEGYSVSREKKERFSLILESASTNQTSMYLCASSAPPTVGNTIYFGEGSWLTVV.

The V call is TRBV6-5, the J call TRBJ2-7; 7 bases are shared with TRBD1. The V segment lost 6 bases and the J segment 6 bases; nucleotides outside the gene matches: 8. CDR1 is MNHEY and CDR2 is SVGAGI in the germline V gene. This CDR3 spans 13 amino acids. This CDR3 is CASSDRVIREQYF. As DNA, the CDR3 is TGTGCCAGCAGCGACAGGGTAATTCGCGAGCAGTACTTC.

This sequence joins TRBV9 and TRBJ2-1, with 12 bases lining up with TRBD2. The CDR3 runs 16 residues. Germline values: CDR1 SGDLS, CDR2 YYNGEE. After removal of 3 bases from V and 4 bases from J, the junction contained 5 bases not matched to a gene. The CDR3 nucleotides read TGTGCCAGCAGCGGACTAGCGGGGGAATATTACAATGAGCAGTTCTTC. It translates to CASSGLAGEYYNEQFF.

The chain links TRBV30 to TRBJ1-1, with 9 nucleotides matching TRBD1. From germline, CDR1 is GTSNPN and CDR2 SVGIG (reference sequence). V was pared by 5 bases and J by 3 bases, with 10 bases of the junction left unmatched. The CDR3 is 15 amino acids. The CDR3 loop is CAWLGQGVKDTEAFF. DNA of the CDR3: TGTGCCTGGTTGGGACAGGGCGTCAAGGACACTGAAGCTTTCTTT.

This clone appeared a few times. CDR3 protein: CASSSGLAGRYTDTQYF. The CDR3 bases are TGTGCCAGCAGTTCAGGACTAGCGGGGCGGTACACAGATACGCAGTATTTT. The chain couples TRBV7-9 to TRBJ2-3; TRBD2 matches at 12 bases. V lost 6 bases and J lost 2; bases outside the gene matches: 9. Germline V lookup: CDR1 SEHNR, CDR2 FQNEAQ (reference sequence). CDR3 length: 17 residues.

V gene TRBV5-6 combines with J gene TRBJ2-1; 9 positions match TRBD2. V trimming: 1 base; J trimming: 3 bases; junction bases outside the gene matches: 5. The CDR3 sequence is 16 residues long. Per the germline V gene, CDR1 is SGHDT and CDR2 is YYEEEE. This CDR3 reads CASSLLQRGDYNEQFF. Written as DNA, the CDR3 is TGTGCCAGCAGCTTGCTCCAGCGGGGGGACTACAATGAGCAGTTCTTC.